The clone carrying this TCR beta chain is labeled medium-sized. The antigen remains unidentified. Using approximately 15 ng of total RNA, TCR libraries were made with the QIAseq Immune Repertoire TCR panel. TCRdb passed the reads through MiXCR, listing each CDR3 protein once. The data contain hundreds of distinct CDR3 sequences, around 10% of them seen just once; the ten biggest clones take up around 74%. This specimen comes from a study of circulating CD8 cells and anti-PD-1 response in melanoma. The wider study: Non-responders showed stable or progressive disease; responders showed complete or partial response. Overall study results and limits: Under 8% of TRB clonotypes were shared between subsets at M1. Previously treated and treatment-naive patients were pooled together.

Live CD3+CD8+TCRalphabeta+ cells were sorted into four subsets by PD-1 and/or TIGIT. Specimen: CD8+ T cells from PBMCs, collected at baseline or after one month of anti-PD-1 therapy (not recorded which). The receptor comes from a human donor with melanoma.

CDR3 coding DNA: TGTGCCAGCAGCCACCCCGGCAGGGGGATAGATGAGCAGTTCTTC. As protein: CASSHPGRGIDEQFF. The rearrangement uses TRBV28 and TRBJ2-1; 7 nucleotides line up with TRBD1. From germline, CDR1 is MDHEN and CDR2 SYDVKM. J was trimmed by 8 bases and V by 6 bases; bases with no gene match: 13. This CDR3 comprises 15 residues.